One and the same sample provided the 16 T cell receptor beta chains below, sequenced in a study of cytomegalovirus exposure and HLA in healthy donors. Primers included in the PCR were 60 Vbeta and 13 Jbeta primers. Assay: immunoSEQ multiplex PCR; the TCRdb copy retains only in-frame clones and omits some. The profile covers 180,000 or so clones, with 82% appearing a single time and 1.5% taken by the ten largest. The sequencing sample was made of PBMCs. These receptor sequences come from a man aged 35-49 years in good health and CMV-seronegative.

The chain has TRBV6-1 and TRBJ1-5; 12 bases align to TRBD1. The CDR3 length is 17 residues. Germline V gene lookup returns CDR1 MNHNS and CDR2 SASEGT. V dropped 3 bases and J dropped 6; count of bases not matched to a gene: 9. The CDR3 DNA reads TGTGCCAGCAGTGAGACCGGGACAGGGGGCAGGGGTCAGCCCCAGCATTTT. Translating gives CASSETGTGGRGQPQHF.

The chain combines TRBV28 with TRBJ2-1; possibly TRBD1 for D (6 bases). The CDR3 runs 15 residues. V was clipped by 4 bases and J by 5 bases, with 15 bases between them. Per the germline V gene, CDR1 is MDHEN and CDR2 is SYDVKM. CDR3 sequence (DNA): TGTGCCAGCAGTTCTGGGGGCGACAGACACAATGAGCAGTTCTTC. This codes for CASSSGGDRHNEQFF. The full variable domain, its missing parts supplied by reference TRBV28 and TRBJ2-1, is DVKVTQSSRYLVKRTGEKVFLECVQDMDHENMFWYRQDPGLGLRLIYFSYDVKMKEKGDIPEGYSVSREKKERFSLILESASTNQTSMYLCASSSGGDRHNEQFFGPGTRLTVL.

This chain joins TRBV10-3 and TRBJ1-6; no firm D call. Trimming removed 3 bases from V and 7 bases from J, with 10 bases in between. Germline V lookup: CDR1 ENHRY, CDR2 SYGVKD. The CDR3 sequence is 14 residues long. The chain's CDR3 is CAISDHSQNSPLHF. Here the CDR3 DNA reads TGTGCCATCAGTGATCACAGCCAGAATTCACCCCTCCACTTT.

This clone showed up just once. V gene TRBV9 combines with J gene TRBJ1-3; D is perhaps TRBD1 (6 bases). The ends were cut back, 1 base at V and 3 bases at J, with 14 bases in the middle. The CDR3 consists of 16 residues. Germline lookup yields CDR1 SGDLS and CDR2 YYNGEE. CDR3 amino acids: CASSVNPTTGGNTIYF. In DNA, the CDR3 is TGTGCCAGCAGCGTAAACCCCACGACAGGTGGAAACACCATATATTTT.

The chain's CDR3 is CASSYDGVEQPQHF. In DNA, the CDR3 is TGTGCCAGCAGTTACGACGGGGTAGAGCAGCCCCAGCATTTT. The chain is built from TRBV6-5 and TRBJ1-5; D is uncertain. The CDR3 loop spans 14 amino acids. V was clipped by 2 bases and J by 7 bases, with 12 bases between them. Per germline, CDR1 MNHEY and CDR2 SVGAGI.

The chain couples TRBV2 to TRBJ2-1, with TRBD1 as a possible D gene (6 bases). V was trimmed by 7 bases and J by 8 bases, leaving 24 bases between them. Germline V gene lookup returns CDR1 SNHLY and CDR2 FYNNEI. This CDR3 has 16 amino acids. The CDR3 nucleotides read TGTGCCAGCAAAGGATTGTTGGGGGCCCTAAGCTATGAGCAGTTCTTC. Translating gives CASKGLLGALSYEQFF.

As DNA, the CDR3 is TGTGCCAGCAGCTTAGATGGGCTGGAGGGGAACTCTGGAAACACCATATATTTT. Residues: CASSLDGLEGNSGNTIYF. V and J are TRBV7-9 and TRBJ1-3; D is perhaps TRBD1 (5 bases). The CDR3 has 18 residues. Trimming pared 1 base from V and 0 bases from J, leaving 16 bases between. In germline, CDR1 is SEHNR, CDR2 FQNEAQ (reference sequence).

Remarks on this clone: The sample holds other DNA sequences that translate to the same CDR3. This chain uses TRBV5-1 with TRBJ1-1, with D possibly being TRBD1 (6 bases). CDR3 length: 12 residues. Between the trimmed V and J ends, which lost 0 bases and 8 bases, there was a span of 8 bases. Per germline, CDR1 SGHRS and CDR2 YFSETQ. In nucleotides, the CDR3 is TGCGCCAGCAGCTTGGTTGGGGGCGAAGCTTTCTTT. As protein: CASSLVGGEAFF. Combining the CDR3 with reference TRBV5-1 and TRBJ1-1 gives the whole variable domain KAGVTQTPRYLIKTRGQQVTLSCSPISGHRSVSWYQQTPGQGLQFLFEYFSETQRNKGNFPGRFSGRQFSNSRSEMNVSTLELGDSALYLCASSLVGGEAFFGQGTRLTVV.

The chain recombines TRBV10-3 with TRBJ2-7; possibly TRBD1 for D (5 bases). Trimming cost V 0 bases and J 3 bases, with 9 bases left between them. The CDR3 consists of 14 residues. CDR1 is ENHRY, CDR2 SYGVKD, per germline. Here the CDR3 DNA reads TGTGCCATCAGTGAGTCAAGACAGAACTACGAGCAGTACTTC. This gives the protein CAISESRQNYEQYF.

The rearrangement joins TRBV25-1 to TRBJ1-1; a weak D match, TRBD1 (6 bases). Deletions cut 3 bases from V and 1 base from J, with 9 bases between. The CDR3 has 14 residues. Looked up from germline, CDR1 is MGHDK and CDR2 is SYGVNS. This chain's CDR3 is CASSDPQGNTEAFF. Here the CDR3 DNA reads TGTGCCAGCAGTGACCCACAGGGGAACACTGAAGCTTTCTTT. The full variable domain, in which reference TRBV25-1 and TRBJ1-1 provide the parts outside the CDR3, is EADIYQTPRYLVIGTGKKITLECSQTMGHDKMYWYQQDPGMELHLIHYSYGVNSTEKGDLSSESTVSRIRTEHFPLTLESARPSHTSQYLCASSDPQGNTEAFFGQGTRLTVV.

The chain recombines TRBV28 with TRBJ2-7; 7 bases are a match to TRBD2. V trimming: 6 bases; J trimming: 1 base; junction bases outside the gene matches: 21. CDR3 length equals 19 residues. Germline lookup yields CDR1 MDHEN and CDR2 SYDVKM. The CDR3 nucleotides read TGTGCCAGCAGCTCCGACTTTCCGAGTCCTAGCGGAGTGTCCTACGAGCAGTACTTC. As protein: CASSSDFPSPSGVSYEQYF.

The chain recombines TRBV6-5 with TRBJ1-6, with 8 bases matching TRBD1. The germline gives CDR1 MNHEY, CDR2 SVGAGI. This CDR3 region has 15 residues. The J segment lost 9 bases and the V segment lost 5 bases, leaving 9 bases of the junction unmatched. The CDR3 spells CASSTDRGVGSPLHF. The CDR3 region has the DNA TGTGCCAGCAGTACCGACAGGGGAGTCGGTTCACCCCTCCACTTT.

This chain's CDR3 is CASRVGANYGYTF. CDR3 in DNA: TGTGCCAGCAGGGTCGGGGCTAACTATGGCTACACCTTC. The V and J genes are TRBV28 and TRBJ1-2; no firm D call. The germline gives CDR1 MDHEN, CDR2 SYDVKM. The CDR3 sequence is 13 residues long. Trimming removed 6 bases at V and 0 bases at J, with 8 bases between.

J is TRBJ2-2 and V is TRBV5-1, with D perhaps TRBD1 (6 bases). This CDR3 has 17 residues. V lost 0 bases and J lost 6, with 18 bases in between. Germline CDR1 SGHRS, CDR2 YFSETQ. The DNA for the CDR3 is TGCGCCAGCAGCTTGGCCCCAGGGGAGATTGGCTCCGGGGAGCTGTTTTTT. Protein product: CASSLAPGEIGSGELFF.

This clone was seen once. The chain links TRBV30 to TRBJ2-2; D is possibly TRBD1 (5 bases). The CDR3 spans 13 residues. The germline CDR1 and CDR2 sequences are GTSNPN and SVGIG (reference sequence). V lost 8 bases to trimming and J lost 3 bases, with 13 bases between them. DNA for the CDR3: TGTGCCACCGGGCCAGGGTACACCGGGGAGCTGTTTTTT. It codes for CATGPGYTGELFF. The full variable domain, rest sourced from reference TRBV30 and TRBJ2-2, is SQTIHQWPATLVQPVGSPLSLECTVEGTSNPNLYWYRQAAGRGLQLLFYSVGIGQISSEVPQNLSASRPQDRQFILSSKKLLLSDSGFYLCATGPGYTGELFFGEGSRLTVL.

This chain joins TRBV5-4 and TRBJ2-3; 16 bases fit TRBD2. Trimming cost V 4 bases and J 4 bases; bases outside gene matches: 3. The germline V gene encodes CDR1 SGHNT and CDR2 YYREEE (reference sequence). The CDR3 is made up of 16 amino acids. The CDR3 coding sequence is TGTGCCAGCAGCCTGGGACTAGCGGGAGGGTCAGATACGCAGTATTTT. Encoded protein: CASSLGLAGGSDTQYF.